This T cell receptor beta chain derives from a study of CD8 T cells in ankylosing spondylitis. This CDR3 spans 13 amino acids. In germline, CDR1 is SGHTA, CDR2 FQGNSA. With 1 base removed from V and 10 bases from J, the gap between germline ends came to 10 bases. This clonotype has a handful of counts. TCRdb independently ran MiXCR on the 5' RACE reads; one entry per CDR3 protein. The sample holds 350,000 or so distinct CDR3 sequences, roughly 14% seen once. The clonotype was recovered from a male donor with ankylosing spondylitis or in good health (not recorded which). Sequencing used blood, either unsorted or a sorted T cell fraction (not recorded which). The V call is TRBV7-2, the J call TRBJ2-2; D is perhaps TRBD1 (6 bases). The CDR3 protein is CASSLEGTKELFF. Here the CDR3 DNA reads TGTGCCAGCAGCTTAGAAGGGACAAAGGAGCTGTTTTTT.